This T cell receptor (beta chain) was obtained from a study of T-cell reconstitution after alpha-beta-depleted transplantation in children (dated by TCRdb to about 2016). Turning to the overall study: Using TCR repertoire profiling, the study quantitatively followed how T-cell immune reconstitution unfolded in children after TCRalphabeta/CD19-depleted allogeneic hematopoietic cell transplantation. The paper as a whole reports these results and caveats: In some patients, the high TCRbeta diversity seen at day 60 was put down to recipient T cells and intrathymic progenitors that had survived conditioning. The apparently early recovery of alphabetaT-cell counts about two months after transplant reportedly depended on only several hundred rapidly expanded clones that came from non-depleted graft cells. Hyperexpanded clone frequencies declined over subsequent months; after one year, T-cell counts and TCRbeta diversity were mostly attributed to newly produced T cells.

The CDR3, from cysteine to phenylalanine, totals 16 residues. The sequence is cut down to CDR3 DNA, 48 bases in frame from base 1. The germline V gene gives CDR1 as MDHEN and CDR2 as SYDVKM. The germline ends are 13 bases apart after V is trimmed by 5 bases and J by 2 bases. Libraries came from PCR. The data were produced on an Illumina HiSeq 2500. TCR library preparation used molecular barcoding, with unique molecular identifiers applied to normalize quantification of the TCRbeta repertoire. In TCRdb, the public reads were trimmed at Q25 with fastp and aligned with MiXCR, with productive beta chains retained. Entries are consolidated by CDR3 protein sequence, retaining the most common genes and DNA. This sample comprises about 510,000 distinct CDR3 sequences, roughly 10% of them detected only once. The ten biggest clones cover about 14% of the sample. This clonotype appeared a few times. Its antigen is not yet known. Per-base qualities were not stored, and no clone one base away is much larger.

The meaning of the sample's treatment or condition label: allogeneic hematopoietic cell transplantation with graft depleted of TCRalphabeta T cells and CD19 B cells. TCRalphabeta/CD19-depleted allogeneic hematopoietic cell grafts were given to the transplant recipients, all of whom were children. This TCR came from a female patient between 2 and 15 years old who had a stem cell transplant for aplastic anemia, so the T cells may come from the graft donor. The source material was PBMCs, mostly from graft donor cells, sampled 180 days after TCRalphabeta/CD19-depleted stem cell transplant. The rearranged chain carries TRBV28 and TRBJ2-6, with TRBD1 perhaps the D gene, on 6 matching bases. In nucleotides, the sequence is TGTGCCAGCAGTAGAAGTGGGGGCGCTGGGGCCAACGTCCTGACTTTC. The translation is CASSRSGGAGANVLTF. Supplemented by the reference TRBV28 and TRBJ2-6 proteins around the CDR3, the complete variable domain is DVKVTQSSRYLVKRTGEKVFLECVQDMDHENMFWYRQDPGLGLRLIYFSYDVKMKEKGDIPEGYSVSREKKERFSLILESASTNQTSMYLCASSRSGGAGANVLTFGAGSRLTVL.